The 8 T cell receptor beta chains presented below share a single source sample, sequenced in a study of blood T cell repertoires in COVID-19. Assay used: immunoSEQ multiplex PCR; TCRdb lists only in-frame clones, some missing. The profile shows about 190,000 clones, approximately 84% of them singletons. What was sequenced was peripheral blood. Source of these receptors: a woman in her 70s with active or convalescent COVID-19.

The chain employs TRBV27 and TRBJ1-2; the match to TRBD1 covers 7 bases. V shed 5 bases, J shed 6 bases, and the junction held 9 bases outside the gene matches. Germline V gene data show CDR1 as MNHEY and CDR2 as SMNVEV (reference sequence). The CDR3 totals 14 residues. The CDR3 here is CASSRNRGFDGYTF. CDR3 DNA sequence: TGTGCCAGCAGTCGCAACAGGGGTTTCGATGGCTACACCTTC.

Written as DNA, the CDR3 is TGTGCCAGCAGCTTACTAGCGGGAGCGAACAATGAGCAGTTCTTC. Its protein product is CASSLLAGANNEQFF. V usage is TRBV7-9 and J usage is TRBJ2-1; 10 bases agree with TRBD2. Germline-derived CDR1 and CDR2 are SEHNR and FQNEAQ (reference sequence). The V and J ends lost 2 bases and 5 bases, in that order; junction bases with no gene match: 3. This CDR3 has 15 residues.

The rearrangement links TRBV5-4 to TRBJ2-4; D unclear. The CDR3 sequence is 14 residues long. Trimming took off 0 bases at V and 7 bases at J, with 11 bases between the two ends. Germline assignment: CDR1 SGHNT and CDR2 YYREEE (reference sequence). The chain's CDR3 is CASSLENSRNIQYF. The CDR3 nucleotides read TGTGCCAGCAGCTTGGAAAATAGTCGGAACATTCAGTACTTC.

This sequence joins TRBV27 and TRBJ2-3, with TRBD1 as a possible D gene (6 bases). The ends were cut back, 3 bases at V and 5 bases at J, with 9 bases in the middle. The CDR3 is made up of 13 amino acids. Per the germline V gene, CDR1 is MNHEY and CDR2 is SMNVEV (reference sequence). Here the CDR3 reads CASSLWDKDTQYF. DNA of the CDR3: TGTGCCAGCAGTTTGTGGGACAAAGATACGCAGTATTTT.

The V and J genes are TRBV30 and TRBJ1-2, with 9 nucleotides matching TRBD1. The V gene end was trimmed by 2 bases and the J gene end by 4 bases; junction bases not matched to a gene: 5. This CDR3 comprises 14 residues. CDR1 and CDR2 (germline): GTSNPN, SVGIG (reference sequence). For the CDR3, the DNA is TGTGCCTGGAGTCCCGGGACAGGGACCTATGGCTACACCTTC. Amino acids: CAWSPGTGTYGYTF.

In its sample, this clone was seen a few times. The CDR3 DNA sequence: TGTGCCAGCAGCTTAGGGGCAGGGTATGAGCAGTACTTC. Translated: CASSLGAGYEQYF. V gene TRBV7-6 combines with J gene TRBJ2-7; D possibly corresponds to TRBD1 (5 bases). The CDR3 spans 13 residues. V was shortened by 1 base and J by 7 bases, with 11 bases between the two germline ends. In germline, CDR1 is SGHVS, CDR2 FNYEAQ.

The chain couples TRBV5-1 to TRBJ2-1; 11 bases are a match to TRBD2. V lost 6 bases and J lost 5; bases outside the gene matches: 4. Germline V lookup: CDR1 SGHRS, CDR2 YFSETQ. The CDR3 has 14 residues. The chain's CDR3 is CASIETSGNNEQFF. CDR3 DNA: TGCGCCAGCATTGAGACTAGCGGGAACAATGAGCAGTTCTTC.

This chain joins TRBV28 and TRBJ2-5, with a weak D call TRBD1 (5 bases). The germline V gene has CDR1 MDHEN and CDR2 SYDVKM. V was clipped by 6 bases and J by 7 bases, with 15 bases between them. The CDR3 has 13 amino acids. The CDR3 DNA is TGTGCCAGCAGCGACCAGGGCGGCTGGACCCAGTACTTC. This sequence encodes CASSDQGGWTQYF. Together with reference TRBV28 and TRBJ2-5, the CDR3 gives the full variable domain: DVKVTQSSRYLVKRTGEKVFLECVQDMDHENMFWYRQDPGLGLRLIYFSYDVKMKEKGDIPEGYSVSREKKERFSLILESASTNQTSMYLCASSDQGGWTQYFGPGTRLLVL.